These 17 T cell receptor beta chains came from one sample sequenced in a study of CD8 T cells in ankylosing spondylitis (dated by TCRdb to between 2016 and 2019). Their antigens are not known. Library preparation used 5' RACE. The listed sequencing device is Illumina HiSeq 2500. TCRdb trimmed public reads at Q25 via fastp, called clones via MiXCR and kept in-frame beta chains. CDR3 protein sequences are deduplicated, and each keeps its most common genes and DNA. The sample records 750,000 to 850,000 distinct CDR3 sequences, approximately 10% of which are singletons. The ten most abundant clones make up approximately 0.5% of the sample. Study-wide findings and limitations: Blood from ankylosing spondylitis patients appeared to be characterized by a TCR beta motif made up of several highly homologous amino acid variants.

Sequenced: blood, either unsorted or a sorted T cell fraction (not recorded which). These receptors were taken from a male donor with ankylosing spondylitis.

This clonotype was counted many times. The V call is TRBV27, the J call TRBJ1-5, with D uncertain. The germline CDR1 and CDR2 sequences are MNHEY and SMNVEV (reference sequence). CDR3 length: 13 residues. The V end lost 4 bases, the J end lost 7 bases, and 11 bases lay between the germline ends. CDR3 loop: CASSSDIAQPQHF. DNA for the CDR3: TGTGCCAGCAGTTCTGACATAGCGCAGCCCCAGCATTTT.

This clonotype was counted between two and nine times. This rearrangement joins TRBV28 to TRBJ2-5; TRBD2 agrees at 9 bases. The CDR3 contains 15 residues. Germline assignment: CDR1 MDHEN and CDR2 SYDVKM. J lost 5 bases, V lost 6 bases, and 10 bases had no gene match. This CDR3 is CASREGSGGTETQYF. The CDR3 coding sequence is TGTGCCAGCAGAGAGGGTAGCGGGGGTACGGAGACCCAGTACTTC.

This CDR3 reads CASSQDAGLAGGGDTQYF. In nucleotides, the CDR3 is TGTGCCAGCAGCCAAGATGCAGGACTAGCGGGAGGGGGAGATACGCAGTATTTT. V is TRBV4-2 and J is TRBJ2-3; 15 positions match TRBD2. The CDR3 extends over 18 amino acids. In germline, CDR1 is LGHNA, CDR2 YNFKEQ. V trimming: 0 bases; J trimming: 5 bases; junction bases outside the gene matches: 6.

This clonotype has ten or more counts. The chain couples TRBV20-1 to TRBJ2-1; unclear D gene. The length of the CDR3 is 12 residues. The germline V gene encodes CDR1 DFQATT and CDR2 SNEGSKA (reference sequence). With 1 base removed from V and 9 bases from J, the gap between germline ends came to 10 bases. CDR3 sequence reads: CSARGQAPEQFF. The CDR3 coding sequence is TGCAGTGCTAGAGGGCAGGCCCCTGAGCAGTTCTTC.

At least ten counts were recorded for this clonotype. The gene calls are TRBV7-9 and TRBJ1-1; 7 bases are shared with TRBD1. V lost 10 bases, J lost 2 bases, and 7 bases stayed unmatched. CDR1 and CDR2 (germline): SEHNR, FQNEAQ (reference sequence). This CDR3 is built from 13 residues. The DNA for the CDR3 is TGTGCCACATCGGACAGGCGAAACACTGAAGCTTTCTTT. Amino acid sequence: CATSDRRNTEAFF. Variable domain in full (rest from reference TRBV7-9 and TRBJ1-1): DTGVSQNPRHKITKRGQNVTFRCDPISEHNRLYWYRQTLGQGPEFLTYFQNEAQLEKSRLLSDRFSAERPKGSFSTLEIQRTEQGDSAMYLCATSDRRNTEAFFGQGTRLTVV.

In its sample, this clonotype was seen a few times. The chain has TRBV9 and TRBJ2-6, with TRBD2 as a possible D gene (5 bases). The germline V and J ends were trimmed by 2 bases and 0 bases, with 12 bases remaining between them. This CDR3 has 17 amino acids. Germline V gene lookup returns CDR1 SGDLS and CDR2 YYNGEE. CDR3 nucleotide sequence: TGTGCCAGCAGCGTCGGGGTCAGAAGCTCTGGGGCCAACGTCCTGACTTTC. This encodes CASSVGVRSSGANVLTF.

This clonotype was detected ten times or more. The chain couples TRBV20-1 to TRBJ2-2; 8 bases agree with TRBD2. The CDR3 is 14 amino acids. The germline gives CDR1 DFQATT, CDR2 SNEGSKA (reference sequence). Trimming removed 5 bases from V and 1 base from J; junction bases left unmatched: 3. The CDR3 loop is CSAERGRNTGELFF. The CDR3 coding sequence is TGCAGTGCTGAGCGGGGGAGGAACACCGGGGAGCTGTTTTTT.

The chain combines TRBV2 with TRBJ2-1, with no clear D. V was clipped by 5 bases and J by 9 bases, with 5 bases between them. In germline, CDR1 is SNHLY, CDR2 FYNNEI. The CDR3 extends over 10 amino acids. The chain's CDR3 is CASSRFEQFF. For the CDR3, the DNA is TGTGCCAGCAGTCGTTTTGAGCAGTTCTTC. Full variable domain (remainder filled in from reference TRBV2 and TRBJ2-1): EPEVTQTPSHQVTQMGQEVILRCVPISNHLYFYWYRQILGQKVEFLVSFYNNEISEKSEIFDDQFSVERPDGSNFTLKIRSTKLEDSAMYFCASSRFEQFFGPGTRLTVL.

This clonotype appeared once. This chain joins TRBV11-3 and TRBJ2-1; 8 bases map to TRBD1. CDR3 length: 17 residues. V dropped 6 bases and J dropped 3; count of bases not matched to a gene: 13. CDR1 is SGHNT and CDR2 is YENEEA in the germline V gene. CDR3 nucleotides: TGTGCCAGCAGTCCCCGGTCGACAGGGGTAGACTACAATGAGCAGTTCTTC. Translated: CASSPRSTGVDYNEQFF.

V usage is TRBV15 and J usage is TRBJ2-1; 9 positions match TRBD2. Germline assignment: CDR1 LNHNV and CDR2 YYDKDF (reference sequence). Trimming removed 1 base from V and 3 bases from J; junction bases left unmatched: 7. This CDR3 contains 17 residues. CDR3 sequence (DNA): TGTGCCACCAGCAGAGCCATACTAGCGGGTAGCTACAATGAGCAGTTCTTC. Protein sequence: CATSRAILAGSYNEQFF.

This clonotype was seen ten or more times. The genes are TRBV7-2 and TRBJ2-2; a possible D gene is TRBD1 (6 bases). V was pared by 3 bases and J by 0 bases, with 11 bases between. The CDR3 contains 16 residues. Germline V gene data show CDR1 as SGHTA and CDR2 as FQGNSA. The CDR3 DNA reads TGTGCCAGCAGCTTGGGGGCAGCCGCGAACACCGGGGAGCTGTTTTTT. It encodes CASSLGAAANTGELFF. Variable domain in full (rest from reference TRBV7-2 and TRBJ2-2): GAGVSQSPSNKVTEKGKDVELRCDPISGHTALYWYRQSLGQGLEFLIYFQGNSAPDKSGLPSDRFSAERTGGSVSTLTIQRTQQEDSAVYLCASSLGAAANTGELFFGEGSRLTVL.

The V gene is TRBV29-1, the J gene TRBJ1-1; no firm D call. The germline V and J ends were trimmed by 6 bases and 0 bases, with 11 bases remaining between them. Germline loops: CDR1 SQVTM, CDR2 ANQGSEA. There are 13 residues in the CDR3. The CDR3 spells CSVRKLMNTEAFF. CDR3 DNA: TGCAGCGTGCGGAAGCTAATGAACACTGAAGCTTTCTTT. The whole variable domain, remainder taken from reference TRBV29-1 and TRBJ1-1, is SAVISQKPSRDICQRGTSLTIQCQVDSQVTMMFWYRQQPGQSLTLIATANQGSEATYESGFVIDKFPISRPNLTFSTLTVSNMSPEDSSIYLCSVRKLMNTEAFFGQGTRLTVV.

Many counts were recorded for this clonotype. The rearrangement uses TRBV19 and TRBJ1-1; D is ambiguous. Per the germline V gene, CDR1 is LNHDA and CDR2 is SQIVND (reference sequence). V lost 6 bases, J lost 0 bases, and 8 bases lay in between. The CDR3 length is 13 residues. The CDR3 sequence is CASSPMLNTEAFF. The CDR3 DNA sequence: TGTGCCAGTAGCCCCATGCTGAACACTGAAGCTTTCTTT.

The sample holds a few counts of this clonotype. This chain joins TRBV4-3 and TRBJ2-1; 10 bases map to TRBD2. The CDR3 is 16 residues long. V was clipped by 2 bases and J by 6 bases; unmatched bases: 7. CDR1 LGHNA and CDR2 YSLEER come from the germline V gene. In DNA, the CDR3 is TGCGCCAGCAGCCAATTTTTAGCGGGGGGAAGCAATGAGCAGTTCTTC. This encodes CASSQFLAGGSNEQFF.

This sequence joins TRBV7-2 and TRBJ2-7, with TRBD1 matching 8 bases. The CDR3 extends over 16 amino acids. The V gene end was trimmed by 3 bases and the J gene end by 4 bases; junction bases not matched to a gene: 11. Germline loops: CDR1 SGHTA, CDR2 FQGNSA. The CDR3 reads CASSLGGTRDRYEQYF. CDR3 nucleotides: TGTGCCAGCAGCTTGGGGGGAACCCGGGACAGGTACGAGCAGTACTTC.

This clonotype was seen only a few times. The chain recombines TRBV7-2 with TRBJ2-3; 10 nucleotides match TRBD2. Losses at the gene ends were 0 bases for V and 11 bases for J; bases not matched to a gene: 2. This CDR3 has 13 amino acids. Germline CDR1 and CDR2: SGHTA and FQGNSA. As DNA, the CDR3 is TGTGCCAGCAGCTTAGCCAGCGGGAGGGGGCAGTATTTT. This codes for CASSLASGRGQYF.

This clonotype came up a few times. V gene TRBV7-2 combines with J gene TRBJ2-3, with D hard to call. This CDR3 is built from 12 residues. The V end lost 5 bases, the J end lost 4 bases, and 7 bases lay between the germline ends. Per the germline V gene, CDR1 is SGHTA and CDR2 is FQGNSA. CDR3 sequence reads: CASSGVADTQYF. The CDR3 nucleotides read TGTGCCAGCAGCGGGGTGGCAGATACGCAGTATTTT.